This T cell receptor (beta chain) was recorded in a study of blood T cell repertoires in COVID-19. Study overall: Samples representing acute and convalescent COVID-19 were sourced from the United States, Italy and Spain. T cells, B-cell-depleted T cells, or PBMCs supplied cDNA or gDNA.

The germline CDR1 and CDR2 sequences are MNHEY and SVGEGT. The CDR3 is made up of 14 amino acids. Trimming took off 5 bases at V and 11 bases at J, with 18 bases between the two ends. Source study methods: Scientists estimated how many nucleated cells there were by amplifying reference gene primers. Libraries were prepared by immunoSEQ multiplex PCR; TCRdb keeps only in-frame clonotypes and omits some of them. Clone size and V and J calls were adopted from that table, with D and trimming inferred from the DNA. The sample includes around 110,000 clones, about 89% seen only once; the top ten take 1% to 1.5%.

Material for sequencing was peripheral blood. This rearrangement joins TRBV6-2 or TRBV6-3 to TRBJ1-4; maybe TRBD1 (6 bases). This clonotype originated in a woman aged 25 to 39 with acute or convalescent COVID-19. CDR3 region: CASSPDASRGKLFF. The CDR3 coding sequence is TGTGCCAGCAGTCCGGATGCGTCAAGGGGGAAACTGTTTTTT.